The 16 T cell receptor beta chains reported below all come from one sample, sequenced in a study of shared clonotypes between healthy human individuals. The method was immunoSEQ multiplex PCR; TCRdb's version includes in-frame clones alone and lacks a portion of them. The sample has more than 2,000,000 clones; 80% to 95% are singletons. Sequencing was carried out using naive CD4+ T cells from PBMCs. Noted subset: CD45RA+ positively selected. The receptors come from a man in his late teens or twenties in good health. Some clones in this sample may be carry-over from other donors' samples.

CDR3 coding DNA: TGTGCCAGCAGTGAGTTTGGGACTTCCCCCACGTACAATGAGCAGTTCTTC. Amino acid sequence: CASSEFGTSPTYNEQFF. The genes are TRBV6-1 and TRBJ2-1, with D maybe TRBD2 (6 bases). Germline values: CDR1 MNHNS, CDR2 SASEGT. This CDR3 has 17 amino acids. V dropped 3 bases and J dropped 4 bases, with 19 bases sitting between them.

The gene calls are TRBV5-1 and TRBJ1-5; D possibly corresponds to TRBD1 (5 bases). This CDR3 contains 13 residues. Trimming took 3 bases from V and 9 from J, leaving 13 bases between them. Per germline, CDR1 SGHRS and CDR2 YFSETQ. The CDR3, as DNA: TGCGCCAGCAGCTCCGAGGAGCAGGGGCCCCAGCATTTT. This codes for CASSSEEQGPQHF.

The chain has TRBV29-1 and TRBJ2-5; D call uncertain. This CDR3 spans 13 amino acids. V dropped 3 bases and J dropped 0 bases, with 8 bases sitting between them. Germline V lookup: CDR1 SQVTM, CDR2 ANQGSEA. The CDR3 loop reads CSVDTADQETQYF. CDR3 bases: TGCAGCGTTGATACGGCAGACCAAGAGACCCAGTACTTC.

This sequence joins TRBV28 and TRBJ2-6; TRBD1 matches at 12 bases. V was clipped by 2 bases and J by 4 bases; unmatched bases: 9. The CDR3 length is 19 residues. Per the germline V gene, CDR1 is MDHEN and CDR2 is SYDVKM. The CDR3 loop is CASSLSKGQGARGANVLTF. The DNA for the CDR3 is TGTGCCAGCAGTTTAAGTAAGGGACAGGGGGCGCGAGGGGCCAACGTCCTGACTTTC.

This clone was observed a single time. The chain employs TRBV29-1 and TRBJ2-1; maybe TRBD2 (6 bases). V was shortened by 3 bases and J by 0 bases, with 15 bases between the two germline ends. The CDR3 runs 16 residues. CDR1 SQVTM and CDR2 ANQGSEA come from the germline V gene. The CDR3 coding sequence is TGCAGCGTTGATCAGTCCGGGGGAAGCTCCTACAATGAGCAGTTCTTC. This codes for CSVDQSGGSSYNEQFF.

V and J are TRBV19 and TRBJ2-1; D gene unclear. The CDR3 is 14 amino acids. The germline CDR1 and CDR2 sequences are LNHDA and SQIVND (reference sequence). V lost 5 bases and J lost 6, with 14 bases in between. In nucleotides, the CDR3 is TGTGCCAGTAGTCCAGCCCTCAGGTTCAATGAGCAGTTCTTC. It translates to CASSPALRFNEQFF.

CDR3 bases: TGCGCCAGCAGCCGAACAAACGACAGGGGGTACTACAATGAGCAGTTCTTC. It codes for CASSRTNDRGYYNEQFF. This chain joins TRBV5-1 and TRBJ2-1; 9 bases line up with TRBD1. CDR3 length: 17 residues. V gave up 4 bases and J gave up 3 bases; unmatched junction bases: 11. The germline V gene encodes CDR1 SGHRS and CDR2 YFSETQ. The entire variable domain, with the rest obtained from reference TRBV5-1 and TRBJ2-1, is as follows: KAGVTQTPRYLIKTRGQQVTLSCSPISGHRSVSWYQQTPGQGLQFLFEYFSETQRNKGNFPGRFSGRQFSNSRSEMNVSTLELGDSALYLCASSRTNDRGYYNEQFFGPGTRLTVL.

A remark on this clone: Additional DNA sequences in this sample encode the identical CDR3. This chain connects TRBV6-5 to TRBJ1-2; possibly TRBD1 for D (6 bases). Germline V gene data show CDR1 as MNHEY and CDR2 as SVGAGI. Trimming removed 8 bases from V and 1 base from J, with 11 bases in between. This CDR3 has 13 residues. CDR3 sequence reads: CASRRTDNYGYTF. DNA of the CDR3: TGTGCCAGCCGCCGGACAGATAACTATGGCTACACCTTC.

This chain uses TRBV18 with TRBJ2-1, with 7 bases identical to TRBD2. The ends lost 6 bases at V and 0 bases at J; junction bases unmatched: 11. Germline V gene lookup returns CDR1 KGHSH and CDR2 LQKENI. This CDR3 is 17 amino acids long. CDR3 DNA: TGTGCCAGCTCCCCGCCCGGGAGGCTCAGCTCCTACAATGAGCAGTTCTTC. Its protein is CASSPPGRLSSYNEQFF.

The gene calls are TRBV6-1 and TRBJ1-4; a possible D gene is TRBD1 (6 bases). The CDR3 loop spans 15 amino acids. V was trimmed by 3 bases and J by 1 base, leaving 9 bases between them. CDR1 MNHNS and CDR2 SASEGT come from the germline V gene. In DNA, the CDR3 is TGTGCCAGCAGTGACAGGGGTGGAACTAATGAAAAACTGTTTTTT. It yields the protein CASSDRGGTNEKLFF.

In regard to this clone: Other DNA sequences in the same sample also yield this CDR3. This rearrangement joins TRBV28 to TRBJ2-7; either TRBD1 or TRBD2 may supply D (5 bases each). In germline, CDR1 is MDHEN, CDR2 SYDVKM. The V end was cut by 8 bases, the J end by 0 bases, with 11 bases between. The CDR3 runs to 13 residues. The CDR3 DNA reads TGTGCCAGCGGGACCACTAGCTCCTACGAGCAGTACTTC. Protein product: CASGTTSSYEQYF.

The V gene is TRBV6-5, the J gene TRBJ1-2; the match to TRBD1 covers 9 bases. Germline values: CDR1 MNHEY, CDR2 SVGAGI. Germline trimming cut 0 bases from V and 5 bases from J; bases unmatched to any gene: 7. The CDR3 has 16 amino acids. The CDR3 reads CASSYSKWDRAYGYTF. The CDR3 region has the DNA TGTGCCAGCAGTTACTCGAAGTGGGACAGGGCATATGGCTACACCTTC.

The J gene is TRBJ1-2, the V gene TRBV5-1; D gene unclear. This CDR3 is built from 13 residues. Germline-derived CDR1 and CDR2 are SGHRS and YFSETQ. V was trimmed by 0 bases and J by 5 bases, leaving 8 bases between them. For the CDR3, the DNA is TGCGCCAGCAGCTTGGGAGACGGGTATGGCTACACCTTC. Its protein product is CASSLGDGYGYTF.

A remark on this clone: A read error may account for a junction end that differs from germline. The gene calls are TRBV30 and TRBJ1-2; D gene uncertain. CDR1 and CDR2 from the germline V gene are GTSNPN and SVGIG (reference sequence). The CDR3 is 12 amino acids. CDR3 in DNA: TGTGCCTGGAGAGGTATAGACTACGGCTACACCTTC. It encodes CAWRGIDYGYTF.

The rearrangement uses TRBV4-2 and TRBJ2-5; the D gene is possibly TRBD2 (6 bases). The ends were cut back, 6 bases at V and 5 bases at J, with 19 bases in the middle. Germline V gene data show CDR1 as LGHNA and CDR2 as YNFKEQ. The length of the CDR3 is 15 residues. CDR3 protein: CASSSAGLNGETQYF. For the CDR3, the DNA is TGTGCCAGCAGTTCAGCGGGCTTGAATGGGGAGACCCAGTACTTC.

The gene calls are TRBV2 and TRBJ2-6; TRBD2 might be the D (6 bases). Trimming took 6 bases from V and 1 from J, leaving 16 bases between them. The CDR3 totals 17 residues. Germline-derived CDR1 and CDR2 are SNHLY and FYNNEI. CDR3 residues: CASSAGTASSGANVLTF. CDR3 coding DNA: TGTGCCAGCAGCGCCGGGACTGCTTCATCTGGGGCCAACGTCCTGACTTTC. Together with reference TRBV2 and TRBJ2-6, the CDR3 gives the full variable domain: EPEVTQTPSHQVTQMGQEVILRCVPISNHLYFYWYRQILGQKVEFLVSFYNNEISEKSEIFDDQFSVERPDGSNFTLKIRSTKLEDSAMYFCASSAGTASSGANVLTFGAGSRLTVL.